A selection of T cell receptor beta chains follows, all from one sample in a study of blood T cell repertoires in COVID-19. Sequencing used immunoSEQ multiplex PCR; TCRdb keeps in-frame clones, though not all of them. The sample yields a few hundred thousand clones, 85% to 90% seen once. The material sequenced was PBMCs or T cells enriched from blood (not recorded which). The source of these receptors is a man aged 25-40 years who had recovered from COVID-19. CDR3s include the opening cysteine and the closing phenylalanine or tryptophan. A D gene is named only where the DNA matches it firmly. Part of the rows lack a size; the others show once, few, many or a class for expanded clones.

TRBV10-3,TRBD2,TRBJ2-3,.,TGTGCCATCAGCTGGACTAGCGGGAGGGTTTTCGCAGATACGCAGTATTTT,CAISWTSGRVFADTQYF
TRBV2,TRBD1,TRBJ2-5,.,TGTGCCAGCACCTGGACAGGGAACTTTATCCAAGAGACCCAGTACTTC,CASTWTGNFIQETQYF
TRBV2,TRBD2,TRBJ2-1,.,TGTGCCAGCAGTGAACTAACTAGCGGGGTGTCGAGTGAGCAGTTCTTC,CASSELTSGVSSEQFF
TRBV9,.,TRBJ2-1,.,TGTGCCAGCAGCGTAGGGGAGGGGGTCTACAATGAGCAGTTCTTC,CASSVGEGVYNEQFF
TRBV29-1,.,TRBJ1-2,few,TGCAGCGTTGAGGGAGGAGGGAGGAACTATGGCTACACCTTC,CSVEGGGRNYGYTF
TRBV10-2,TRBD2,TRBJ2-1,once,TGCGCCAGCAGTGCTTTAACCGGGACTAGCGGGAGGGATACATCGAATGAGCAGTTCTTC,CASSALTGTSGRDTSNEQFF
TRBV24-1,.,TRBJ2-3,.,TGTGCCACCAGTGATTTATCCCACACAGATACGCAGTATTTT,CATSDLSHTDTQYF
TRBV6-5,.,TRBJ1-2,.,TGTGCCTCACTCGGACAGTACATGACCTTC,CASLGQYMTF
TRBV2,TRBD2,TRBJ2-1,.,TGTGCCAGCCCACGGGCCCCACTAGCGGGACCCTACAATGAGCAGTTCTTC,CASPRAPLAGPYNEQFF
TRBV18,.,TRBJ2-7,.,TGTGCCAGCTCACCACCGGGGCCTTCGGAGCAGTACTTC,CASSPPGPSEQYF
TRBV12-3/TRBV12-4,.,TRBJ2-5,.,TGTGCCAGCAGTCCAGGAGAGACCCAGTACTTC,CASSPGETQYF
TRBV19,.,TRBJ1-3,.,TGTGCCAGTAGTATTCGGGGAGGCTCTGGAAACACCATATATTTT,CASSIRGGSGNTIYF
TRBV12-5,TRBD1,TRBJ1-1,.,TGTGCTAGTGCCCAATCCGCGGGACAGGCGGTAGGGGCAGCTTTCTTT,CASAQSAGQAVGAAFF
TRBV28,.,TRBJ2-7,.,TGTGCCAGCGGACAGTACCTCTACGAGCAGTACTTC,CASGQYLYEQYF
TRBV11-2,TRBD2,TRBJ2-2,.,TGTGCCAGCAGACAGTTCTCCCCTAGCGGGATATTGGACACCGGGGAGCTGTTTTTT,CASRQFSPSGILDTGELFF
TRBV12-3/TRBV12-4,.,TRBJ2-1,.,TGTGCCAGCAGCACAGGTTACAATGAGCAGTTCTTC,CASSTGYNEQFF
TRBV7-2,TRBD2,TRBJ2-3,.,TGTGCCAGCAGCTTAGGGACTAGCGGAACAGATACGCAGTATTTT,CASSLGTSGTDTQYF
TRBV5-6,TRBD2,TRBJ2-3,once,TGTGCCAGCAGCCCCCGGGGGGGATTCACAGATACGCAGTATTTT,CASSPRGGFTDTQYF
TRBV11-3,TRBD2,TRBJ2-2,.,TGTGCCAGCACCATACTAGCGGGAGATGCCGGGGAGCTGTTTTTT,CASTILAGDAGELFF
TRBV5-1,TRBD1,TRBJ1-2,once,TGCGCCAGCAGCCCGGGACAGGGGGCGCGAGGCTACACCTTC,CASSPGQGARGYTF
TRBV6-5,TRBD2,TRBJ2-1,.,TGTGCCAGCAGACGACTAGCGGGAAAGGATGAGCAGTTCTTC,CASRRLAGKDEQFF
TRBV7-3,.,TRBJ2-3,.,TGTGCCAGCAGCTCCCTCGCGGCAGATACGCAGTATTTT,CASSSLAADTQYF
TRBV7-6,TRBD2,TRBJ2-1,.,TGTGCCAGCAGCACAGGACTAGCGGGTGACAATGAGCAGTTCTTC,CASSTGLAGDNEQFF
TRBV30,TRBD1,TRBJ2-7,.,TGTGCCGGCCGGGACAGGGCGTATGAGCAGTACTTC,CAGRDRAYEQYF
TRBV28,.,TRBJ2-2,.,TGTGCCAGCAGTTATAGAAGTGTTACCGGGGAGCTGTTTTTT,CASSYRSVTGELFF